This entry is about one TCR beta chain. What it binds is unknown. PBMCs were collected from an approximately 10 ml volume of fresh peripheral blood. These data originate in a study of T cells in Graves' hyperthyroidism and ophthalmopathy. Whole-study results and caveats: In the blood, most expanded thyroid clonotypes above 0.001 appeared as well.

This CDR3 spans 14 amino acids. Trimming cost V 6 bases and J 3 bases, with 15 bases left between them. CDR1 and CDR2 (germline): MNHNS, SASEGT. The TCR beta CDR3 regions underwent amplification using RNA transcripts as the source. When the TCR CDR3 underwent first-round RT-PCR, the HTBI primer set was used. TCRdb re-called the multiplex PCR reads with MiXCR, one entry per CDR3 protein. The sample has almost 250,000 distinct CDR3 sequences; roughly a quarter are singletons. V gene TRBV6-1 combines with J gene TRBJ2-7; possible D gene TRBD1, 5 bases. The sequence was collected from a woman between 40 and 50 years old with Graves' ophthalmopathy. The sequencing sample was made of blood. CDR3 loop: CASSGTGNLYEQYF. The CDR3 region has the DNA TGTGCCAGCAGCGGAACAGGAAACCTCTACGAGCAGTACTTC.